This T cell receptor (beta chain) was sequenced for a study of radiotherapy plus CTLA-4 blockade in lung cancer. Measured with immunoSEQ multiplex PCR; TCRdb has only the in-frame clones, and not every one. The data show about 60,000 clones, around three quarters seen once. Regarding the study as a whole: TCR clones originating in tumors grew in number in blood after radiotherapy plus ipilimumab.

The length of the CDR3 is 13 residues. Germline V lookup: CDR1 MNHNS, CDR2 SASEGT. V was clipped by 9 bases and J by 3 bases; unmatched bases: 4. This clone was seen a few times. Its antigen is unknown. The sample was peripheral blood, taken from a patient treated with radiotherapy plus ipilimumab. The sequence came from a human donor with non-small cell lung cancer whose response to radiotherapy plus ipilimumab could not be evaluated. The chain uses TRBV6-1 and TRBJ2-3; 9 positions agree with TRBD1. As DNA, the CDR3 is TGTGCCAGGGGGGGACAGGGAACAGATACGCAGTATTTT. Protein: CARGGQGTDTQYF.